The rows below give T cell receptor beta chains drawn from one sample of a study of cytomegalovirus exposure and HLA in healthy donors. Assay: immunoSEQ multiplex PCR; the TCRdb copy retains only in-frame clones and omits some. The data show around 150,000 clones, less than 85% seen once. The specimen sequenced was PBMCs. The receptors here all came from a man aged 35 to 55 in good health and CMV-seronegative. The CDR3 runs from the conserved cysteine through the conserved F or W. D genes are given only for firm matches. Some rows have no size entry. The others give once, few or many, or a class for an expanded clone.

CDR3 protein,CDR3 DNA,D gene,clone size,V gene,CDR3 length,J gene
CASSPGRGQETQYF,TGCGCCAGCAGCCCAGGTCGGGGTCAAGAGACCCAGTACTTC,.,.,TRBV5-1,14,TRBJ2-5
CASSSAGGYTF,TGTGCCAGCAGTTCTGCGGGGGGCTACACCTTC,.,.,TRBV6-5,11,TRBJ1-2
CASKRDSNQPQHF,TGTGCCAGCAAACGGGATAGCAATCAGCCCCAGCATTTT,.,.,TRBV6-5,13,TRBJ1-5
CASSLIGTSGRETQYF,TGCGCCAGCAGCTTGATCGGGACTAGCGGCCGAGAGACCCAGTACTTC,TRBD2,once,TRBV5-1,16,TRBJ2-5
CASRDSNTDTQYF,TGTGCCAGCAGGGACTCTAACACAGATACGCAGTATTTT,.,.,TRBV2,13,TRBJ2-3
CATPRNRDSTTKQYF,TGTGCCACCCCTCGAAACCGGGACAGTACTACGAAGCAGTACTTC,.,.,TRBV21-1,15,TRBJ2-7
CASSNPGQSSGNTIYF,TGTGCCAGCAGCAACCCGGGACAGAGCTCTGGAAACACCATATATTTT,TRBD1,.,TRBV5-4,16,TRBJ1-3
CSGLAGNTDTQYF,TGCAGCGGTCTAGCCGGGAACACAGATACGCAGTATTTT,.,.,TRBV29-1,13,TRBJ2-3
CASSDTSTDTQYF,TGTGCCAGCAGTGACACTAGCACAGATACGCAGTATTTT,.,few,TRBV6-4,13,TRBJ2-3
CASSYSRSRAQGEQYF,TGTGCCAGCAGTTACTCGAGATCCAGGGCCCAAGGGGAGCAGTACTTC,.,.,TRBV6-5,16,TRBJ2-7
CASSPTAGGKETQYF,TGTGCCAGCAGCCCGACGGCGGGGGGGAAGGAGACCCAGTACTTC,TRBD2,.,TRBV4-2,15,TRBJ2-5
CASSFLVSGGALPNEQFF,TGTGCCAGCAGCTTTTTAGTTAGCGGGGGGGCCCTCCCCAATGAGCAGTTCTTC,TRBD2,few,TRBV7-8,18,TRBJ2-1
CASSVGGEGWETQYF,TGTGCCAGCAGCGTAGGAGGGGAGGGCTGGGAGACCCAGTACTTC,TRBD2,once,TRBV9,15,TRBJ2-5
CASSFLSGVNTEAFF,TGTGCCAGCAGCTTCCTAAGCGGGGTGAACACTGAAGCTTTCTTT,.,.,TRBV14,15,TRBJ1-1
CASSYSAIHNEQFF,TGTGCCAGCAGTTACTCGGCCATACACAATGAGCAGTTCTTC,.,.,TRBV6-5,14,TRBJ2-1